This TCR beta chain was sequenced in a study of shared T cell receptors in the human thymus (dated by TCRdb to the early 2020s). With respect to the entire study: The study investigated the way shared, self-reactive T-cell receptor alpha chains are produced in the human thymus.

From V the trimming removes 1 base and from J it removes 0 bases, while the gene matches leave 13 bases of the junction unaccounted for. Taken from the germline V gene, the CDR1 and CDR2 loops are LGHNA and YNFKEQ. The CDR3 holds 19 amino acids from the cysteine to the phenylalanine. This entry keeps only the CDR3 DNA: 57 bases, framed from base 1. Libraries were constructed by the immunoSEQ multiplex PCR assay. TCRdb's version of the immuneACCESS table is confined to in-frame rearrangements and falls short of the full clone set. An unresolved V gene accounts for under half of the shortfall where checked; the remainder is of unknown origin. The sample records fewer than 700,000 clones, roughly 88% of which are singletons. The top ten clones comprise roughly 0.0097% of the sample. Concerning this clone: Its antigen target is currently unknown. Qualities for individual bases were not recorded, and no much larger clone is one base off.

The same data also went into a second study, on human thymus T cells. The other study reports the following: The donors were immunologically healthy infants in Finland who had open corrective cardiac surgery for congenital heart defects. Thymus tissue was collected as surgical resects that were removed during corrective cardiac surgery. V and J gene segment usage appeared biased in both thymic and peripheral blood repertoires. Highly overlapping thymic TCR repertoires among unrelated individuals were reported in the related research. TCR alpha and beta repertoires from about eight infant thymus samples and four related peripheral blood samples were characterized in the study. Donor ages ranging from roughly 6 to 244 days were recorded, and 5 or 6 male and a couple of female infants were included in the cohort. Thymocytes were released mechanically from tissue and stored at -70 °C as pellets of about 8.5-31 million cells. A QIAsymphony instrument was used to extract genomic DNA from frozen cell pellets. TCRB and TCRAD loci were amplified from a standardized quantity of quality-controlled genomic DNA using the immunoSEQ multiplex PCR assay. The amplicons spanned the V(D)J region and were long enough to cover the CDR3 and allow V and J genes to be identified. Amplicon sequencing was performed on an Illumina platform through the commercial immunoSEQ service. Primer bias and sequencing errors were corrected using previously described methods, and TCRAD and TCRB definitions followed the IMGT database. The repertoires were analysed using immunoSEQ Analyzer 3.0 and VDJTools for basic statistics, V/J segment usage, diversity estimates, rarefaction and pairwise overlap. Diversity was estimated with Chao1, ChaoE, Efron-Thisted, Shannon and inverse Simpson indices, and also on datasets down-sampled to the smallest sample. Repertoire overlap was assessed by strict matching of CDR3 nucleotide sequence, V gene and J gene, and clustering was done by Jaccard-based multidimensional scaling. Thymus samples yielded on average approximately 800,000 unique TCRB clonotypes, compared with some 89,000 from blood samples.

The sequencing sample was made of thymocytes. The sequence joins TRBV4-2 to TRBJ2-7, and TRBD1 matches 9 of the central bases. This TCR was recovered from a boy under two years old with a congenital heart defect. Donor details come from another sample of the same person, matched by shared clones. CDR3 protein: CASSQGGQGPWRNSYEQYF. DNA sequence: TGTGCCAGCAGCCAAGGGGGACAGGGACCTTGGCGGAACTCCTACGAGCAGTACTTC.